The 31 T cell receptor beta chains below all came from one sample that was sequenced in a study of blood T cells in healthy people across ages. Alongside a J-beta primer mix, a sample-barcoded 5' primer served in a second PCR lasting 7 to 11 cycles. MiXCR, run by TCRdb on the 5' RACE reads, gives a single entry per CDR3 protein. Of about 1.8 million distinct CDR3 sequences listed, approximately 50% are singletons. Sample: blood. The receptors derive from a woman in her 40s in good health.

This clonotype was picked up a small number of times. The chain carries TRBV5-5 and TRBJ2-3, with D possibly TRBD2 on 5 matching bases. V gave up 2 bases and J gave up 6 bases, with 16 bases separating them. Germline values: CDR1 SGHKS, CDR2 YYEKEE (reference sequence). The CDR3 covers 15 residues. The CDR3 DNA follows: TGTGCCAGCAGCTTTGCCGGGGTTCCAAGTGATACGCAGTATTTT. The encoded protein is CASSFAGVPSDTQYF.

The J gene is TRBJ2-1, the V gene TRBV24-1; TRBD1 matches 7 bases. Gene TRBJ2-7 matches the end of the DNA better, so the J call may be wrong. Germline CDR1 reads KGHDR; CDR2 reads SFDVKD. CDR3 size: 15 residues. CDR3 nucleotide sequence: TGTGCCACCAGCGATCCGGGGACAGTAAACAATGAGCAGTACTTC. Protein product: CATSDPGTVNNEQYF.

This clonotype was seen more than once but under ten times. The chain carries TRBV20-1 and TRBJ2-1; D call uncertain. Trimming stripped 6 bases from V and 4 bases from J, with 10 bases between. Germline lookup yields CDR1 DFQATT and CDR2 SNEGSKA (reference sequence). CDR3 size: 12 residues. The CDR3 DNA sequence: TGCAGTGCCACGGACCTTTACAATGAGCAGTTCTTC. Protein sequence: CSATDLYNEQFF.

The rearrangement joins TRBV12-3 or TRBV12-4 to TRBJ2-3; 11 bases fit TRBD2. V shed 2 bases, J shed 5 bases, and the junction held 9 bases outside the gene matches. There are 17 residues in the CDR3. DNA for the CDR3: TGTGCCAGCAGTTTAATAGCGGGGGGGCATTACGGAGATACGCAGTATTTT. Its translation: CASSLIAGGHYGDTQYF.

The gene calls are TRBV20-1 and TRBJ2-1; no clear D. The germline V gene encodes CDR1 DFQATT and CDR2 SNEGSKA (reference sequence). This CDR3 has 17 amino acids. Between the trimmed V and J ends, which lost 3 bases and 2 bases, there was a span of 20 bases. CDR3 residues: CSASTPGTGLAYNEQFF. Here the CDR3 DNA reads TGCAGTGCTAGTACCCCGGGCACGGGTCTCGCCTACAATGAGCAGTTCTTC.

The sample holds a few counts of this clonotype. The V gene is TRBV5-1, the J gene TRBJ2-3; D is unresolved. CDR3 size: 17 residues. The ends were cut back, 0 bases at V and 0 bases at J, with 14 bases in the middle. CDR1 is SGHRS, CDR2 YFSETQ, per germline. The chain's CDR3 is CASSLEADHLSTDTQYF. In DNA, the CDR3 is TGCGCCAGCAGCTTGGAGGCGGATCACCTTAGCACAGATACGCAGTATTTT.

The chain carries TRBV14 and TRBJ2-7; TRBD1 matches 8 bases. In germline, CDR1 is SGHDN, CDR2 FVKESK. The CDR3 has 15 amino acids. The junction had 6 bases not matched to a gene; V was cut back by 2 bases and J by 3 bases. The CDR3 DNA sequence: TGTGCCAGCAGCCAACCCGGGACAGGCGTCTACGAGCAGTACTTC. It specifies CASSQPGTGVYEQYF.

The DNA of the CDR3 is TGCAGCGCGACAGGTGATAGCGGTGAGCAGTTCTTC. Translation gives CSATGDSGEQFF. The rearrangement uses TRBV29-1 and TRBJ2-1, with D perhaps being TRBD1 or TRBD2 (6 bases each). CDR1 and CDR2 from the germline V gene are SQVTM and ANQGSEA. CDR3 length equals 12 residues. Trimming took 7 bases from V and 9 from J, leaving 16 bases between them.

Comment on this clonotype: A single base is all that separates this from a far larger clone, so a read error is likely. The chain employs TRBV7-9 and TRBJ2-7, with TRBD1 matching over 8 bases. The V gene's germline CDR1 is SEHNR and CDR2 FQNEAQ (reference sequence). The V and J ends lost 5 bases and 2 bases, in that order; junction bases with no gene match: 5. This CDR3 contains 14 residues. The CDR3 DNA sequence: TGTGCCAGCAGCCGGGACAGGAGCCCCTACGAGCAGTACTTC. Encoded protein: CASSRDRSPYEQYF.

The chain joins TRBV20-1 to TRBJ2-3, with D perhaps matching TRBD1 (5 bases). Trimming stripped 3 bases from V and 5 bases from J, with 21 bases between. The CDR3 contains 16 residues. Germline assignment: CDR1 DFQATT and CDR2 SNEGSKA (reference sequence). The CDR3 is CSARTYLGDSGDTQYF. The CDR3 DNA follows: TGCAGTGCTAGGACCTATCTAGGGGATTCGGGAGATACGCAGTATTTT.

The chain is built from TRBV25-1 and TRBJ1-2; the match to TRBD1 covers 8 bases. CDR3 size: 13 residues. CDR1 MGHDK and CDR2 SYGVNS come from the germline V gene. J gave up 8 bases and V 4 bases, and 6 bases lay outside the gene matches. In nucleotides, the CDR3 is TGTGCCAGCAGTGCAGGGGGCGCGAGAGGCTACACCTTC. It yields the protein CASSAGGARGYTF.

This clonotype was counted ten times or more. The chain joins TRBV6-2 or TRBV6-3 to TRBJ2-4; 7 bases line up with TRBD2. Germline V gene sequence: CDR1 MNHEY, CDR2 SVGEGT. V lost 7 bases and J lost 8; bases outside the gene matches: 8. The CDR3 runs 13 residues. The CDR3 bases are TGTGCCAGCAAGACAGAGGGGAGGGACATTCAGTACTTC. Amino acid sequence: CASKTEGRDIQYF.

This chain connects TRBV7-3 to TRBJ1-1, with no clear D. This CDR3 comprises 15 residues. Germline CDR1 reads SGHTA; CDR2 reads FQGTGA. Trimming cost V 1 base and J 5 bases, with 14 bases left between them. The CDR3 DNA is TGTGCCAGCAGCTTAAACCCGGGTAGTGGTACTGAAGCTTTCTTT. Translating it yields CASSLNPGSGTEAFF.

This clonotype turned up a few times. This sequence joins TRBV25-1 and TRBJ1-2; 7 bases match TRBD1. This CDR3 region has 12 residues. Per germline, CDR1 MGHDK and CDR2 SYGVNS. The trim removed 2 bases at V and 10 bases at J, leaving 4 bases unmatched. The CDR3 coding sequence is TGTGCCAGCAGTGAAACGGGACAGATCTACACCTTC. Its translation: CASSETGQIYTF.

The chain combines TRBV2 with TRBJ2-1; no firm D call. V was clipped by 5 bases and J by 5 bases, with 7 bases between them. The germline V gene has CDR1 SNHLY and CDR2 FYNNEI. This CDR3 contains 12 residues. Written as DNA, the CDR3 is TGTGCCAGCAGTACCCGTCACAATGAGCAGTTCTTC. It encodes CASSTRHNEQFF.

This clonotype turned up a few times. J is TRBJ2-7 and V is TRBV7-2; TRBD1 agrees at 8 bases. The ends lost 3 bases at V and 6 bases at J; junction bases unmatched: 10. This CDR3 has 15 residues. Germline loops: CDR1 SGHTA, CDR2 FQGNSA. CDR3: CASSLLGQAVSEQYF. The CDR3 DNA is TGTGCCAGCAGCTTGCTGGGACAGGCGGTCTCCGAGCAGTACTTC.

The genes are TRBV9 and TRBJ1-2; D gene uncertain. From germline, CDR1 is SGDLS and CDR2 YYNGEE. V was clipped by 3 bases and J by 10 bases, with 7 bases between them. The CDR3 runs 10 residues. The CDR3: CASSGLDYTF. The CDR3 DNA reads TGTGCCAGCAGCGGATTGGACTACACCTTC.

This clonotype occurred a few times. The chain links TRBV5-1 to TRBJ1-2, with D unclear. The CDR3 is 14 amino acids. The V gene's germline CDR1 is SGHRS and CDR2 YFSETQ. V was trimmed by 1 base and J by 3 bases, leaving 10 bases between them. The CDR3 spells CASSLRQVDYGYTF. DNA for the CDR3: TGCGCCAGCAGCTTGAGGCAGGTTGACTATGGCTACACCTTC.

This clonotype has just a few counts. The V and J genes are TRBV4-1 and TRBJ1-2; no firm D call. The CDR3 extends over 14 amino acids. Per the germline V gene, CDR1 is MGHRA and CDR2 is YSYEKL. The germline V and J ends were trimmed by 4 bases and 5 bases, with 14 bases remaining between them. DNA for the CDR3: TGCGCCAGCAGCCGTTGGCCGAGGCGTTATGGCTACACCTTC. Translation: CASSRWPRRYGYTF.

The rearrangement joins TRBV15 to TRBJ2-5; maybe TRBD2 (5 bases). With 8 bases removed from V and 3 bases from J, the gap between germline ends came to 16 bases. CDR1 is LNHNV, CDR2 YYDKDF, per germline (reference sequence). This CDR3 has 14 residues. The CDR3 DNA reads TGTGCCACCGCCTGGAGGAACTATAAAGAGACCCAGTACTTC. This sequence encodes CATAWRNYKETQYF.

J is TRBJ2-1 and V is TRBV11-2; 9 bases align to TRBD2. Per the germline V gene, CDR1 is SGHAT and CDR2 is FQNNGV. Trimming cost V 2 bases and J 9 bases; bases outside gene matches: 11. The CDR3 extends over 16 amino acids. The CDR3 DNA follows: TGTGCCAGCAGCTTACCCACTAGCGGGCCCCGGGGTGAGCAGTTCTTC. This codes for CASSLPTSGPRGEQFF.

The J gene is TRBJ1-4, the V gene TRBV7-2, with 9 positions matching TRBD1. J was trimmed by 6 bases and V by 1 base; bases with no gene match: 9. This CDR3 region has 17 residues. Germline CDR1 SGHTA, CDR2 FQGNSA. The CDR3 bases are TGTGCCAGCAGCTTAGACGCCGGGACAGGGAGGGATGAAAAACTGTTTTTT. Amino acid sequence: CASSLDAGTGRDEKLFF. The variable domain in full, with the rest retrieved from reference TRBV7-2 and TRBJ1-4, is GAGVSQSPSNKVTEKGKDVELRCDPISGHTALYWYRQSLGQGLEFLIYFQGNSAPDKSGLPSDRFSAERTGGSVSTLTIQRTQQEDSAVYLCASSLDAGTGRDEKLFFGSGTQLSVL.

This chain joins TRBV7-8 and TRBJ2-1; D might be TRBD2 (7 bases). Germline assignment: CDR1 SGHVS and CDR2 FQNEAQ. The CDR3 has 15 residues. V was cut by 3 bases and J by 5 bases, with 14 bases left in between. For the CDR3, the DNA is TGTGCCAGCAGCTTCAAAGGGGGGGGCCACAATGAGCAGTTCTTC. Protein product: CASSFKGGGHNEQFF.

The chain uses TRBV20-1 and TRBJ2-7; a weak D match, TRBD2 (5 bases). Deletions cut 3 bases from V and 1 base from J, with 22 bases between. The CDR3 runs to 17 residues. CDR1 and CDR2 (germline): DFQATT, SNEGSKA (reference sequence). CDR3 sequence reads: CSARDLEGGSGSYEQYF. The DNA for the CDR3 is TGCAGTGCTAGGGACCTTGAGGGTGGAAGTGGTTCCTACGAGCAGTACTTC.

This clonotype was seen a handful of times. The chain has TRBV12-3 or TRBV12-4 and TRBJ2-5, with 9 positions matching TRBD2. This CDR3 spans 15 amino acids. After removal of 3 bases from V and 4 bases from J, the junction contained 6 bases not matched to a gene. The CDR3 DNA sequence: TGTGCCAGCAGTTTTATAGCGGGGGTGGGAGAGACCCAGTACTTC. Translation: CASSFIAGVGETQYF.

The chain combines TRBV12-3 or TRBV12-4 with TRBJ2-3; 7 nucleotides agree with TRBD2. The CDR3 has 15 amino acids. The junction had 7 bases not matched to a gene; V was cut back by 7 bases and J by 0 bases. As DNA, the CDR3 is TGTGCCAGCACCCCGAGCGGGACTAGCACAGATACGCAGTATTTT. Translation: CASTPSGTSTDTQYF.

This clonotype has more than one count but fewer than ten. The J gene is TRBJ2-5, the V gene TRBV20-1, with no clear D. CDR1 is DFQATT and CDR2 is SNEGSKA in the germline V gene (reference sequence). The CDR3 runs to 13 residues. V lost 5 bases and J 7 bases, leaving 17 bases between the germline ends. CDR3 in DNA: TGCAGTGCTGAGCCCCCGGGCTCACGGACCCAGTACTTC. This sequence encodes CSAEPPGSRTQYF.

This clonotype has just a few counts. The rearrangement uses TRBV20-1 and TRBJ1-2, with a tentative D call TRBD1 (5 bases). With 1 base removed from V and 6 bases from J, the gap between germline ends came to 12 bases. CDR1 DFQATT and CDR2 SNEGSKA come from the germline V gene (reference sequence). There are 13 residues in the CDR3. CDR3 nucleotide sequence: TGCAGTGCTAGAGCTGGGGGGGGTGATGGCTACACCTTC. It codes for CSARAGGGDGYTF.

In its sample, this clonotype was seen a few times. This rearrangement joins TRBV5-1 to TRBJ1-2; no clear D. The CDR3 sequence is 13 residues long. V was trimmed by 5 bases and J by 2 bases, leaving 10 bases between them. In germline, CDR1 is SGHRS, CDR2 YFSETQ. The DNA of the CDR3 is TGCGCCAGCAGGGCCGGTGAAAACTATGGCTACACCTTC. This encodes CASRAGENYGYTF.

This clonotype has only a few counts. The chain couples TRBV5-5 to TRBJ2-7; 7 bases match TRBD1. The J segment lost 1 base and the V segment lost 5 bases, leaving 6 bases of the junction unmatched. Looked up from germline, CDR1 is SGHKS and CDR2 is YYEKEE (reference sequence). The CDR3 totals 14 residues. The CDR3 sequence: CASRMDRTSYEQYF. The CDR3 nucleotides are TGTGCCAGCAGGATGGACAGGACGTCCTACGAGCAGTACTTC.

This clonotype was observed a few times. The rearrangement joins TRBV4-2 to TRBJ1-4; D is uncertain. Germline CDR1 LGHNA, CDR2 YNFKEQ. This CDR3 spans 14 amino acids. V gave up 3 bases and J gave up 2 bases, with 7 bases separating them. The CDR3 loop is CASSHPGTNEKLFF. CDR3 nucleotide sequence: TGTGCCAGCAGCCACCCGGGGACTAATGAAAAACTGTTTTTT.